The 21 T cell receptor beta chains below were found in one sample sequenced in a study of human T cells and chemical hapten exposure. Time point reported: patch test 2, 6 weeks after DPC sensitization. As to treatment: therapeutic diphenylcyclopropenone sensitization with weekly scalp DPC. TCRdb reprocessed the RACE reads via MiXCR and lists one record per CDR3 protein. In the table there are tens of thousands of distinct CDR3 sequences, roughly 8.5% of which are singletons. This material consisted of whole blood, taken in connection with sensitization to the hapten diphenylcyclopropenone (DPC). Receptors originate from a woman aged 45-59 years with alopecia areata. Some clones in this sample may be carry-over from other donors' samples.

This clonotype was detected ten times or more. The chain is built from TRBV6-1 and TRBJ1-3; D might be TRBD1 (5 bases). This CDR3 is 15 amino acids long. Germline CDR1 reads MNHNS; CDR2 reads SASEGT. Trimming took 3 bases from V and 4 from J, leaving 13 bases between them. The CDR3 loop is CASSELGVTGNTIYF. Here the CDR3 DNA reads TGTGCCAGCAGTGAGTTGGGGGTCACAGGAAACACCATATATTTT.

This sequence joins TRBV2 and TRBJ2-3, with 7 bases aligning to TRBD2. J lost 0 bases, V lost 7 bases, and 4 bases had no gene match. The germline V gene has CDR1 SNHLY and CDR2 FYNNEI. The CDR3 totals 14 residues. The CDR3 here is CASKGAGSTDTQYF. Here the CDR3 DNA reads TGTGCCAGCAAAGGAGCGGGGAGCACAGATACGCAGTATTTT. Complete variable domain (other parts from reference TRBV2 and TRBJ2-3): EPEVTQTPSHQVTQMGQEVILRCVPISNHLYFYWYRQILGQKVEFLVSFYNNEISEKSEIFDDQFSVERPDGSNFTLKIRSTKLEDSAMYFCASKGAGSTDTQYFGPGTRLTVL.

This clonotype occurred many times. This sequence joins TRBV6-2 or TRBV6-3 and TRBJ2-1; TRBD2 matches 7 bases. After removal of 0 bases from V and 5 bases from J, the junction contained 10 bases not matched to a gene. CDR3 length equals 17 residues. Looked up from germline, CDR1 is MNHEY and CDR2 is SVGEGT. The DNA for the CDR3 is TGTGCCAGCAGTTACTCGATGGCGGGAGAAGGGAACAATGAGCAGTTCTTC. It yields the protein CASSYSMAGEGNNEQFF.

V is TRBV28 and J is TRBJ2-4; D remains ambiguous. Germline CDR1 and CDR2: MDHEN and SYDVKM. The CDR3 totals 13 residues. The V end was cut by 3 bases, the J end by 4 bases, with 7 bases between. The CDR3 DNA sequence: TGTGCCAGCAGTTTCGGCAGTAAAAACATTCAGTACTTC. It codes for CASSFGSKNIQYF.

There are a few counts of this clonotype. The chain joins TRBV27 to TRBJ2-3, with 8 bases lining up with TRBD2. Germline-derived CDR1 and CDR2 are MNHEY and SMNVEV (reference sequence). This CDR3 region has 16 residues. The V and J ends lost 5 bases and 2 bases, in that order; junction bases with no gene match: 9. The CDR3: CASSVTGGAITDTQYF. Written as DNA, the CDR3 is TGTGCCAGCAGTGTTACCGGGGGGGCTATCACAGATACGCAGTATTTT.

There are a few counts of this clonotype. The CDR3 DNA is TGTGCCAGCAGCTTAGGGTTTGGGCAGGGCGGACCTGAAGCTTTCTTT. Encoded protein: CASSLGFGQGGPEAFF. The J gene is TRBJ1-1, the V gene TRBV7-2; weak D call: TRBD1 (5 bases). The germline V gene encodes CDR1 SGHTA and CDR2 FQGNSA. Trimming took 1 base from V and 6 from J, leaving 18 bases between them. This CDR3 spans 16 amino acids. Complete variable domain (other parts from reference TRBV7-2 and TRBJ1-1): GAGVSQSPSNKVTEKGKDVELRCDPISGHTALYWYRQSLGQGLEFLIYFQGNSAPDKSGLPSDRFSAERTGGSVSTLTIQRTQQEDSAVYLCASSLGFGQGGPEAFFGQGTRLTVV.

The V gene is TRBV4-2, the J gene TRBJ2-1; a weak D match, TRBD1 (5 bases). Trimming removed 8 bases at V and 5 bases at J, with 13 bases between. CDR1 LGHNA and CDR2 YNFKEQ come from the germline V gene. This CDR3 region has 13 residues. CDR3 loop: CASSAQGDNEQFF. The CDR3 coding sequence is TGTGCCAGCTCCGCCCAAGGGGACAATGAGCAGTTCTTC.

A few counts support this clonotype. The CDR3 loop is CASSLEVGGHGELFF. The CDR3, as DNA: TGCGCCAGCAGCTTGGAGGTTGGGGGGCACGGGGAGCTGTTTTTT. V and J are TRBV5-1 and TRBJ2-2, with D possibly called TRBD1 or TRBD2 (6 bases each). The CDR3 is 15 amino acids. In germline, CDR1 is SGHRS, CDR2 YFSETQ. Trimming cost V 0 bases and J 7 bases, with 13 bases left between them.

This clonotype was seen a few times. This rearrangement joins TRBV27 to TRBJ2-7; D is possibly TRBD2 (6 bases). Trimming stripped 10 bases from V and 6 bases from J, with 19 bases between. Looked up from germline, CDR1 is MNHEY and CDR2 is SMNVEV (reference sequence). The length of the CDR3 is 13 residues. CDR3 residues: CATGGDPNPEQYF. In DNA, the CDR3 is TGTGCCACTGGAGGGGACCCGAACCCCGAGCAGTACTTC.

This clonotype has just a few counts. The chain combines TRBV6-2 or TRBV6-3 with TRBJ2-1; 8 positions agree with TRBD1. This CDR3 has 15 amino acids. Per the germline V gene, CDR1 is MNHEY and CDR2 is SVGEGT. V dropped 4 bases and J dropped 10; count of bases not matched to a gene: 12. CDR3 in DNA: TGTGCCAGCAGTTTGGGACAGGCTTTTGGGGAAGAGCAGTTCTTC. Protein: CASSLGQAFGEEQFF.

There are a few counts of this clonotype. This CDR3 is CASSPGLDPDTQYF. The CDR3 DNA reads TGTGCCAGCTCACCGGGGCTAGACCCAGATACGCAGTATTTT. The chain uses TRBV18 and TRBJ2-3; tentative D call: TRBD1 (5 bases). CDR1 and CDR2 from the germline V gene are KGHSH and LQKENI. The CDR3 extends over 14 amino acids. The V gene lost 3 bases and the J gene lost 4 bases, with 11 bases spanning the gap.

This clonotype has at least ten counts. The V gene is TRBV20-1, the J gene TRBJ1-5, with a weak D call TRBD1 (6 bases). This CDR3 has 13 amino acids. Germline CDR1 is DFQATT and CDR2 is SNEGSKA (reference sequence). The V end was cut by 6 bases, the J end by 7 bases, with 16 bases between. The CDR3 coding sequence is TGCAGTGCCCAGGGGCAGGGAAGGCAGCCCCAGCATTTT. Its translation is CSAQGQGRQPQHF.

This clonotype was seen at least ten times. Here the CDR3 reads CASRPDRVSTDTQYF. The CDR3 DNA sequence: TGTGCCAGCAGGCCGGACAGGGTTAGCACAGATACGCAGTATTTT. The chain employs TRBV6-1 and TRBJ2-3; TRBD1 matches 8 bases. The CDR3 totals 15 residues. The J segment lost 0 bases and the V segment lost 6 bases, leaving 5 bases of the junction unmatched. Germline V gene data show CDR1 as MNHNS and CDR2 as SASEGT.

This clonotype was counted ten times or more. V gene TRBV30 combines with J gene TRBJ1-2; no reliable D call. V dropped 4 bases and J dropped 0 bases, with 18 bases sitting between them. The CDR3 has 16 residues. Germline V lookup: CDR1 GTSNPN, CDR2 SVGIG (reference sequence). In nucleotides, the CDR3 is TGTGCCTGGAACAAAGGACGGGTAAATTCTAACTATGGCTACACCTTC. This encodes CAWNKGRVNSNYGYTF.

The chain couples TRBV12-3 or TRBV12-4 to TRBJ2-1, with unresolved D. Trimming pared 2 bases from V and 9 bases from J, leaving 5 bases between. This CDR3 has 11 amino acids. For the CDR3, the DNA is TGTGCCAGCAGTTTAACCCCTGAGCAGTTCTTC. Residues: CASSLTPEQFF.

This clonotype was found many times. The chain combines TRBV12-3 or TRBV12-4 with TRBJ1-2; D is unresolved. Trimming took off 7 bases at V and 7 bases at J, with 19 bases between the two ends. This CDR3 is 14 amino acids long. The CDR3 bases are TGTGCCAGCACCCCCGGGGTGTCTCTGAGTGGCTACACCTTC. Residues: CASTPGVSLSGYTF.

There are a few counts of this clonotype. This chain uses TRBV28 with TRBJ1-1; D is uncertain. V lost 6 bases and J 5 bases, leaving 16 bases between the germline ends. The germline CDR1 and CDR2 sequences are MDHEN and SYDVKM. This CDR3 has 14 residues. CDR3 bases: TGTGCCAGCAGCCCCAGAGGGCTCCTGACTGAAGCTTTCTTT. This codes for CASSPRGLLTEAFF.

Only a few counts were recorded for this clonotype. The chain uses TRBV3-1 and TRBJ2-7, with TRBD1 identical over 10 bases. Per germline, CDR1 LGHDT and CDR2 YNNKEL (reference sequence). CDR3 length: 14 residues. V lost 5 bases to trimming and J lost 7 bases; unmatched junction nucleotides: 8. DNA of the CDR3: TGTGCCAGCAGCTCGCGACAGGGGGCTGGGGAGCAGTACTTC. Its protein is CASSSRQGAGEQYF.

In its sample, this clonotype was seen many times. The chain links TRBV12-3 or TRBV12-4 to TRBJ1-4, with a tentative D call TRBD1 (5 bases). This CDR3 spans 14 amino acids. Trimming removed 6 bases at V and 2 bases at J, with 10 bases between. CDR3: CASRGTRTNEKLFF. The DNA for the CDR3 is TGTGCCAGCAGGGGGACGCGGACTAATGAAAAACTGTTTTTT.

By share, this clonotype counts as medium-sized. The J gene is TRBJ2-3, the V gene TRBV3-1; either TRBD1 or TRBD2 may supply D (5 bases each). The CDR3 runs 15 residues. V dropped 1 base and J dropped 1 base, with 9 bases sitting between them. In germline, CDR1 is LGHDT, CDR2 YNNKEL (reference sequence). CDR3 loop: CASSQVGTGTDTQYF. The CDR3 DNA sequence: TGTGCCAGCAGCCAAGTTGGGACCGGCACAGATACGCAGTATTTT.

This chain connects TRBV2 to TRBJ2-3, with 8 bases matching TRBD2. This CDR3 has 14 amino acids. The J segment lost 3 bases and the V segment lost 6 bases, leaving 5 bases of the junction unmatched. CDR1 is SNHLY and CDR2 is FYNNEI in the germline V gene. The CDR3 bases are TGTGCCAGCAGCCGGACTAGCAAGACAGATACGCAGTATTTT. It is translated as CASSRTSKTDTQYF.